Shown below are 10 T cell receptor beta chains from a single sample sequenced in a study of regulatory dendritic cells for organ transplantation. Measured with immunoSEQ multiplex PCR; TCRdb has only the in-frame clones, and not every one. The table shows over 9,500 clones, with over 85% occurring only once. Allogeneic regulatory or mature dendritic cells were co-cultured for roughly five days with CFSE-labeled sorted T cells at 1:10. The antigens for these receptors are not known. The sample taken for sequencing was naive CD8+ T cells from blood cultured with regulatory dendritic cells. The subset was: CD45RA+ naive T cells. The receptor set was obtained from a human donor in good health.

V and J are TRBV27 and TRBJ2-2; D unresolved. The CDR3 is made up of 14 amino acids. The V gene lost 3 bases and the J gene lost 5 bases, with 10 bases spanning the gap. Germline values: CDR1 MNHEY, CDR2 SMNVEV (reference sequence). CDR3 region: CASSFRAYTGELFF. The CDR3 DNA sequence: TGTGCCAGCAGTTTTCGAGCGTATACCGGGGAGCTGTTTTTT.

The sample holds a few counts of this clone. The V and J genes are TRBV27 and TRBJ2-1; D gene unclear. The germline V gene encodes CDR1 MNHEY and CDR2 SMNVEV (reference sequence). The CDR3 contains 14 residues. V gave up 8 bases and J gave up 4 bases, with 15 bases separating them. This chain's CDR3 is CASEERGPYNEQFF. The CDR3, as DNA: TGTGCCAGCGAAGAAAGAGGACCGTACAATGAGCAGTTCTTC.

The CDR3 loop reads CASSLASLGPTYEQYF. The CDR3 DNA sequence: TGTGCCAGCAGCTTAGCGTCCCTGGGGCCCACCTACGAGCAGTACTTC. The chain links TRBV7-9 to TRBJ2-7; TRBD1 might be the D (5 bases). The CDR3 covers 16 residues. Per germline, CDR1 SEHNR and CDR2 FQNEAQ (reference sequence). The ends were cut back, 0 bases at V and 2 bases at J, with 14 bases in the middle.

V gene TRBV6-5 combines with J gene TRBJ1-6; 8 bases map to TRBD1. The CDR3 sequence is 14 residues long. V lost 0 bases and J lost 10; bases outside the gene matches: 2. Germline V CDR1 and CDR2: MNHEY, SVGAGI. CDR3 sequence (DNA): TGTGCCAGCAGTTACTCCGGGACAGGATCACCCCTCCACTTT. Translating gives CASSYSGTGSPLHF.

The CDR3 sequence: CASSLRQGRTYEQYF. DNA of the CDR3: TGTGCCAGCAGCTTAAGACAGGGGCGAACCTACGAGCAGTACTTC. The chain links TRBV5-6 to TRBJ2-7, with 8 bases identical to TRBD1. This CDR3 spans 15 amino acids. Germline values: CDR1 SGHDT, CDR2 YYEEEE. V gave up 2 bases and J gave up 2 bases; unmatched junction bases: 6.

This chain joins TRBV7-9 and TRBJ2-1; 12 nucleotides align to TRBD2. Trimming took 3 bases from V and 0 from J; bases not matched to a gene: 3. Germline assignment: CDR1 SEHNR and CDR2 FQNEAQ (reference sequence). This CDR3 comprises 17 residues. The CDR3, as DNA: TGTGCCAGCAGCTTGGGGACTAGCGGGTCCTCCTACAATGAGCAGTTCTTC. Translating it yields CASSLGTSGSSYNEQFF.

This chain joins TRBV9 and TRBJ2-5, with D perhaps TRBD1 (5 bases). The better agreement between TRBJ2-7 and the DNA end casts doubt on the J call. The CDR3 extends over 14 amino acids. Germline loops: CDR1 SGDLS, CDR2 YYNGEE. The CDR3 spells CASSVDYGHYEQYF. CDR3 nucleotide sequence: TGTGCCAGCAGCGTAGATTACGGACACTACGAGCAGTACTTC.

This chain links TRBV27 with TRBJ2-7; a possible D gene is TRBD2 (6 bases). Germline values: CDR1 MNHEY, CDR2 SMNVEV (reference sequence). V shed 6 bases and J shed 4 bases, with 13 bases lying between them. CDR3 length: 13 residues. The CDR3 DNA reads TGTGCCAGCAGCGATAGCGGCGGATACGAGCAGTACTTC. It specifies CASSDSGGYEQYF.

The chain employs TRBV9 and TRBJ1-2, with a weak D call TRBD1 (5 bases). The V gene lost 3 bases and the J gene lost 6 bases, with 9 bases spanning the gap. The V gene's germline CDR1 is SGDLS and CDR2 YYNGEE. This CDR3 has 12 amino acids. For the CDR3, the DNA is TGTGCCAGCAGCGCCAGGGTTAATGGCTACACCTTC. This translates into CASSARVNGYTF.

The rearrangement links TRBV6-5 to TRBJ1-2; TRBD1 is a possible D gene (5 bases). V lost 2 bases and J 8 bases, leaving 12 bases between the germline ends. Germline loops: CDR1 MNHEY, CDR2 SVGAGI. The length of the CDR3 is 13 residues. CDR3 nucleotide sequence: TGTGCCAGCAGTTACGGGGACCCAGGGGGCTACACCTTC. Amino acid sequence: CASSYGDPGGYTF.